Each of the 30 T cell receptor beta chains below was sequenced from the same sample in a study of blood T cell repertoires in COVID-19. Only in-frame clones appear in the TCRdb table, and some are missing; sequencing was by immunoSEQ multiplex PCR. The table shows approximately 33,000 clones, with approximately 80% occurring only once. The sample taken for sequencing was peripheral blood. All receptors derive from a man aged 65 to 79 with acute or convalescent COVID-19.

The table lists this clone with a few counts. The chain carries TRBV2 and TRBJ1-3; D is unresolved. Deletions cut 7 bases from V and 0 bases from J, with 13 bases between. Germline V lookup: CDR1 SNHLY, CDR2 FYNNEI. The CDR3 length is 15 residues. The CDR3 here is CASKARRSSGNTIYF. DNA for the CDR3: TGTGCCAGCAAAGCCAGGCGAAGCTCTGGAAACACCATATATTTT. Full variable domain (missing parts from reference TRBV2 and TRBJ1-3): EPEVTQTPSHQVTQMGQEVILRCVPISNHLYFYWYRQILGQKVEFLVSFYNNEISEKSEIFDDQFSVERPDGSNFTLKIRSTKLEDSAMYFCASKARRSSGNTIYFGEGSWLTVV.

This chain joins TRBV29-1 and TRBJ1-1, with 9 positions matching TRBD1. The CDR3 spans 13 residues. Germline trimming cut 5 bases from V and 1 base from J; bases unmatched to any gene: 2. The germline gives CDR1 SQVTM, CDR2 ANQGSEA. CDR3 sequence reads: CSVWGQGNTEAFF. CDR3 bases: TGCAGCGTTTGGGGACAGGGGAACACTGAAGCTTTCTTT.

This clone occurred once. The genes are TRBV6-6 and TRBJ1-2; D ambiguous. Germline values: CDR1 MNHNY, CDR2 SVGAGI (reference sequence). With 0 bases removed from V and 5 bases from J, the gap between germline ends came to 7 bases. The CDR3 covers 13 residues. CDR3 sequence reads: CASSYSTEYGYTF. The CDR3 DNA is TGTGCCAGCAGTTACTCGACGGAGTATGGCTACACCTTC.

This clone turned up a few times. The V call is TRBV7-9, the J call TRBJ1-1; no firm D call. The CDR3 is 14 residues long. Per germline, CDR1 SEHNR and CDR2 FQNEAQ (reference sequence). Trimming stripped 4 bases from V and 1 base from J, with 10 bases between. The CDR3 bases are TGTGCCAGCAGCTCTTATTTAGAGAACACTGAAGCTTTCTTT. Translated, it gives CASSSYLENTEAFF.

The chain recombines TRBV7-2 with TRBJ2-7; D possibly corresponds to TRBD2 (6 bases). This CDR3 region has 14 residues. Germline V gene lookup returns CDR1 SGHTA and CDR2 FQGNSA. Trimming pared 4 bases from V and 2 bases from J, leaving 12 bases between. CDR3 bases: TGTGCCAGCAGCTCTACTAGCACAACCTACGAGCAGTACTTC. Translated, it gives CASSSTSTTYEQYF.

The V and J genes are TRBV28 and TRBJ2-5; 14 bases match TRBD2. The CDR3 has 15 amino acids. CDR1 and CDR2 (germline): MDHEN, SYDVKM. J was trimmed by 3 bases and V by 10 bases; bases with no gene match: 7. The CDR3 nucleotides are TGTGCCACCGATCCGACTAGCGGGGGGGAAGAGACCCAGTACTTC. Protein sequence: CATDPTSGGEETQYF.

This clone was counted only a few times. V is TRBV28 and J is TRBJ2-7; TRBD1 matches 9 bases. V lost 7 bases to trimming and J lost 0 bases; unmatched junction nucleotides: 4. Germline-derived CDR1 and CDR2 are MDHEN and SYDVKM. The CDR3 covers 14 residues. The CDR3 region has the DNA TGTGCCAGCAAGGGACAGGGCTACTCCTACGAGCAGTACTTC. Its translation: CASKGQGYSYEQYF.

In this sample, this clone turned up once. This rearrangement joins TRBV19 to TRBJ1-5; 7 nucleotides line up with TRBD1. V gave up 1 base and J gave up 8 bases; unmatched junction bases: 8. CDR1 and CDR2 (germline): LNHDA, SQIVND (reference sequence). The CDR3 spans 15 residues. CDR3 sequence reads: CASSIGAQGVEPQHF. As DNA, the CDR3 is TGTGCCAGTAGTATAGGGGCCCAGGGGGTTGAGCCCCAGCATTTT.

Only a few counts were recorded for this clone. V usage is TRBV6-2 or TRBV6-3 and J usage is TRBJ2-1, with 7 bases matching TRBD2. CDR1 MNHEY and CDR2 SVGEGT come from the germline V gene. The CDR3 has 17 amino acids. V trimming: 0 bases; J trimming: 0 bases; junction bases outside the gene matches: 5. The CDR3 sequence: CASSYSSGASSYNEQFF. Written as DNA, the CDR3 is TGTGCCAGCAGTTACTCGAGCGGGGCGAGCTCCTACAATGAGCAGTTCTTC.

The chain combines TRBV9 with TRBJ2-2; 8 nucleotides align to TRBD1. The CDR3 runs 16 residues. Germline V CDR1 and CDR2: SGDLS, YYNGEE. Trimming cost V 0 bases and J 4 bases; bases outside gene matches: 5. The CDR3 region has the DNA TGTGCCAGCAGCGTAGCTGGTACAGGGGGCACCGGGGAGCTGTTTTTT. Translating it yields CASSVAGTGGTGELFF.

In this sample, this clone turned up a few times. The chain employs TRBV7-2 and TRBJ2-7, with 9 bases aligning to TRBD2. The germline CDR1 and CDR2 sequences are SGHTA and FQGNSA. The CDR3 extends over 15 amino acids. Unmatched junction bases numbered 9, after V lost 6 bases and J lost 3 bases. CDR3 in amino acids: CASSRKAGGDYEQYF. Here the CDR3 DNA reads TGTGCCAGCAGTCGGAAAGCGGGAGGTGACTACGAGCAGTACTTC.

The chain combines TRBV30 with TRBJ2-1, with no clear D. Germline lookup yields CDR1 GTSNPN and CDR2 SVGIG (reference sequence). V dropped 1 base and J dropped 5 bases, with 18 bases sitting between them. The CDR3 runs to 16 residues. The CDR3 protein is CAWSDGWSLSHNEQFF. The CDR3 DNA reads as TGTGCCTGGAGTGACGGGTGGTCGCTGAGCCACAATGAGCAGTTCTTC.

This clone was seen more than once but under ten times. Here the CDR3 reads CASRGVFGTEAFF. CDR3 bases: TGTGCCAGCCGGGGGGTCTTCGGCACTGAAGCTTTCTTT. The chain uses TRBV27 and TRBJ1-1, with D possibly being TRBD1 (5 bases). Germline CDR1 is MNHEY and CDR2 is SMNVEV (reference sequence). V was pared by 8 bases and J by 4 bases, with 14 bases between. The CDR3 runs 13 residues.

The chain has TRBV24-1 and TRBJ2-7; TRBD1 aligns across 8 bases. The CDR3 loop spans 15 amino acids. CDR1 and CDR2 (germline): KGHDR, SFDVKD. With 4 bases clipped from V and 3 bases from J, the junction kept 7 bases outside the gene matches. The CDR3 bases are TGTGCCACCAGTGACCGACAGGGGACCCGCTACGAGCAGTACTTC. Translated: CATSDRQGTRYEQYF.

The sample holds one count of this clone. The J gene is TRBJ1-2, the V gene TRBV5-1, with TRBD1 matching over 7 bases. The V segment lost 4 bases and the J segment 4 bases; nucleotides outside the gene matches: 19. CDR1 and CDR2 from the germline V gene are SGHRS and YFSETQ. This CDR3 has 18 residues. CDR3 sequence reads: CASSPAGQWSQGGYGYTF. In DNA form, the CDR3 reads TGCGCCAGCAGCCCTGCGGGACAGTGGTCCCAAGGGGGCTATGGCTACACCTTC.

The chain uses TRBV29-1 and TRBJ1-1; perhaps TRBD1 as D (5 bases). The length of the CDR3 is 13 residues. Germline CDR1 SQVTM, CDR2 ANQGSEA. The V end lost 4 bases, the J end lost 1 base, and 10 bases lay between the germline ends. CDR3 in amino acids: CSVARGPNTEAFF. For the CDR3, the DNA is TGCAGCGTTGCAAGGGGCCCGAACACTGAAGCTTTCTTT.

Concerning this clone: One junction end does not reproduce the germline sequence, and a read error may be involved. The chain uses TRBV27 and TRBJ2-7; TRBD1 aligns across 9 bases. The CDR3 has 16 residues. The V gene's germline CDR1 is MNHEY and CDR2 SMNVEV (reference sequence). In DNA, the CDR3 is TGTGCCAGCCGTTTAGAGTACAGGGGGCTGGCCTACGAGCAGTACTTC. Translation: CASRLEYRGLAYEQYF.

As regards this clone: The same CDR3 is also encoded by other DNA sequences in this sample. V usage is TRBV30 and J usage is TRBJ1-5; a weak D match, TRBD1 (5 bases). This CDR3 has 13 residues. Germline lookup yields CDR1 GTSNPN and CDR2 SVGIG (reference sequence). Trimming removed 3 bases from V and 1 base from J, with 7 bases in between. The CDR3 here is CAWSGQSNQPQHF. In nucleotides, the CDR3 is TGTGCCTGGAGCGGACAAAGCAATCAGCCCCAGCATTTT.

The chain has TRBV30 and TRBJ1-2, with no clear D. This CDR3 has 13 amino acids. The V end was cut by 3 bases, the J end by 2 bases, with 10 bases between. Germline CDR1 GTSNPN, CDR2 SVGIG (reference sequence). CDR3 DNA sequence: TGTGCCTGGAGGGTCCGGGGAAACTATGGCTACACCTTC. It translates to CAWRVRGNYGYTF.

This clone has more than one count but fewer than ten. This chain links TRBV30 with TRBJ1-5, with D possibly matching TRBD1 (6 bases). Trimming took off 2 bases at V and 5 bases at J, with 10 bases between the two ends. CDR1 and CDR2 (germline): GTSNPN, SVGIG (reference sequence). There are 13 residues in the CDR3. This chain's CDR3 is CAWSLAGDQPQHF. The CDR3 DNA reads as TGTGCCTGGAGTTTGGCAGGGGATCAGCCCCAGCATTTT.

This chain uses TRBV6-2 or TRBV6-3 with TRBJ2-5; D perhaps matches TRBD2 (5 bases). The CDR3 spans 14 residues. The V end lost 2 bases, the J end lost 5 bases, and 12 bases lay between the germline ends. Germline V gives CDR1 MNHEY, CDR2 SVGEGT. CDR3 amino acids: CASSYRSGMETQYF. Here the CDR3 DNA reads TGTGCCAGCAGTTACAGATCCGGGATGGAGACCCAGTACTTC.

The chain is built from TRBV30 and TRBJ2-2; TRBD1 might be the D (5 bases). CDR3 length equals 15 residues. From germline, CDR1 is GTSNPN and CDR2 SVGIG (reference sequence). Trimming shortened V by 0 bases and J by 3 bases, and 11 bases separated the two germline ends. The DNA of the CDR3 is TGTGCCTGGAGTGTATTAGGGGCTTACACCGGGGAGCTGTTTTTT. Encoded protein: CAWSVLGAYTGELFF.

The chain recombines TRBV3-1 (or the pseudogene TRBV3-2) with TRBJ1-1; D might be TRBD1 (6 bases). Trimming took off 4 bases at V and 6 bases at J, with 15 bases between the two ends. Germline lookup yields CDR1 LGHDT and CDR2 YNNKEL (reference sequence). The CDR3 totals 14 residues. CDR3 DNA sequence: TGTGCCAGCAGCCCACCCCAGGGGCCTGCTGAAGCTTTCTTT. Its protein product is CASSPPQGPAEAFF.

The chain couples TRBV4-3 to TRBJ2-2, with 10 positions matching TRBD1. V was pared by 3 bases and J by 4 bases, with 5 bases of the junction left unmatched. The CDR3 runs 16 residues. Germline lookup yields CDR1 LGHNA and CDR2 YSLEER. The CDR3 nucleotides read TGCGCCAGCAGCCACCGGGGACAGGGGATCACCGGGGAGCTGTTTTTT. Its translation is CASSHRGQGITGELFF.

This chain links TRBV5-6 with TRBJ2-7; D uncertain. The CDR3 is 12 amino acids. In germline, CDR1 is SGHDT, CDR2 YYEEEE. The ends were cut back, 1 base at V and 4 bases at J, with 6 bases in the middle. The CDR3 DNA is TGTGCCAGCAGCTTGTCAACTTACGAGCAGTACTTC. This codes for CASSLSTYEQYF.

The rearrangement uses TRBV30 and TRBJ2-5; 8 bases map to TRBD2. CDR1 is GTSNPN and CDR2 is SVGIG in the germline V gene (reference sequence). The CDR3 has 14 residues. Unmatched junction bases numbered 14, after V lost 2 bases and J lost 12 bases. CDR3 coding DNA: TGTGCCTGGAGTCCTGATACCGGGACTAGGTCTAAGTACTTC. This translates into CAWSPDTGTRSKYF.

The chain couples TRBV30 to TRBJ1-1, with a weak D call TRBD1 (6 bases). The CDR3 consists of 13 residues. V was trimmed by 3 bases and J by 5 bases, leaving 13 bases between them. Looked up from germline, CDR1 is GTSNPN and CDR2 is SVGIG (reference sequence). This CDR3 reads CAWRVDSRTEAFF. The CDR3 region has the DNA TGTGCCTGGAGGGTGGACAGCCGGACTGAAGCTTTCTTT.

The CDR3 DNA reads as TGTGCCAGCAGGGCGGACAGGGGGCCAGAAAATGAGCAGTTCTTC. Translation gives CASRADRGPENEQFF. The V call is TRBV27, the J call TRBJ2-1; TRBD1 aligns across 11 bases. This CDR3 contains 15 residues. Germline-derived CDR1 and CDR2 are MNHEY and SMNVEV (reference sequence). V gave up 6 bases and J gave up 7 bases; unmatched junction bases: 8.

The chain links TRBV6-2 or TRBV6-3 to TRBJ1-6; 8 bases are shared with TRBD1. Germline trimming cut 5 bases from V and 7 bases from J; bases unmatched to any gene: 10. The CDR3 is made up of 16 amino acids. Germline lookup yields CDR1 MNHEY and CDR2 SVGEGT. In DNA, the CDR3 is TGTGCCAGCAGTCTAGACGGACAGGGATTGAATTCACCCCTCCACTTT. It translates to CASSLDGQGLNSPLHF.

This clone was recorded once. The rearrangement uses TRBV27 and TRBJ2-7; 7 bases match TRBD2. The germline gives CDR1 MNHEY, CDR2 SMNVEV (reference sequence). With V trimmed by 6 bases and J by 1 base, 9 bases remained unmatched. The CDR3 extends over 15 amino acids. The CDR3 DNA sequence: TGTGCCAGCAGGGTAAGGACTAGTCTTTCCTACGAGCAGTACTTC. Amino acid sequence: CASRVRTSLSYEQYF.